The 29 T cell receptor beta chains reported below all come from one sample, sequenced in a study of blood T cell repertoires in COVID-19. Method: immunoSEQ multiplex PCR; TCRdb's copy keeps in-frame clones and lacks some. This sample has about 250,000 clones, with approximately 79% found just once. Sequenced material: peripheral blood. Receptors were obtained from a woman of 80 years or more with active or convalescent COVID-19.

Only one count was recorded for this clone. The rearrangement joins TRBV5-1 to TRBJ1-2, with D maybe TRBD1 (6 bases). Trimming removed 4 bases from V and 3 bases from J, with 7 bases in between. CDR3 size: 12 residues. The germline gives CDR1 SGHRS, CDR2 YFSETQ. CDR3 loop: CASSHRDYGYTF. Written as DNA, the CDR3 is TGCGCCAGCAGCCACAGGGACTATGGCTACACCTTC.

This chain joins TRBV5-1 and TRBJ2-1; 10 bases are a match to TRBD2. Germline V gene data show CDR1 as SGHRS and CDR2 as YFSETQ. Losses at the gene ends were 1 base for V and 7 bases for J; bases not matched to a gene: 14. The CDR3 consists of 18 residues. DNA for the CDR3: TGCGCCAGCAGCTTGATTCCAGCGGGAGGGGGTTTAGTAAATGAGCAGTTCTTC. It translates to CASSLIPAGGGLVNEQFF.

The CDR3 loop is CASSPSTGELFF. For the CDR3, the DNA is TGTGCCAGCAGCCCGAGCACCGGGGAGCTGTTTTTT. The chain uses TRBV5-6 and TRBJ2-2; the D is unclear. Germline CDR1 reads SGHDT; CDR2 reads YYEEEE. This CDR3 region has 12 residues. V lost 4 bases and J 4 bases, leaving 5 bases between the germline ends.

The V and J genes are TRBV28 and TRBJ2-7; D perhaps matches TRBD2 (5 bases). The CDR3 consists of 18 residues. The germline gives CDR1 MDHEN, CDR2 SYDVKM. Trimming shortened V by 1 base and J by 0 bases, and 19 bases separated the two germline ends. CDR3 nucleotides: TGTGCCAGCAGTTTATCTCTTGGACTGGGGTCCATCTCCTACGAGCAGTACTTC. Protein product: CASSLSLGLGSISYEQYF.

This clone was counted a few times. The J gene is TRBJ1-5, the V gene TRBV19; 7 positions agree with TRBD1. J lost 6 bases, V lost 5 bases, and 4 bases had no gene match. CDR1 is LNHDA, CDR2 SQIVND, per germline (reference sequence). The CDR3 loop spans 13 amino acids. CDR3 bases: TGTGCCAGTAGTGACGCAGGGGGTCAGCCCCAGCATTTT. Residues: CASSDAGGQPQHF.

This chain links TRBV6-6 with TRBJ2-5; 7 positions agree with TRBD1. The CDR3 consists of 14 residues. Per germline, CDR1 MNHNY and CDR2 SVGAGI (reference sequence). With 6 bases clipped from V and 7 bases from J, the junction kept 11 bases outside the gene matches. CDR3: CASSTGQDPLTQYF. The CDR3 nucleotides are TGTGCCAGCAGCACCGGACAGGACCCATTGACCCAGTACTTC.

This chain joins TRBV10-1 and TRBJ2-2, with D possibly matching TRBD2 (6 bases). V dropped 6 bases and J dropped 6 bases, with 11 bases sitting between them. CDR3 length: 13 amino acids. Looked up from germline, CDR1 is WNHNN and CDR2 is SYGVQD (reference sequence). The CDR3 nucleotides read TGCGCCAGCAGGAGTGGCGGGGCCGGGGAGCTGTTTTTT. As protein: CASRSGGAGELFF.

The chain combines TRBV10-3 with TRBJ1-6, with D possibly TRBD1 on 6 matching bases. Germline lookup yields CDR1 ENHRY and CDR2 SYGVKD. CDR3 length equals 14 residues. The V end lost 3 bases, the J end lost 6 bases, and 9 bases lay between the germline ends. The CDR3, as DNA: TGTGCCATCAGTGAAGAGGACAGTAATTCACCCCTCCACTTT. Translated: CAISEEDSNSPLHF.

The rearrangement links TRBV28 to TRBJ2-6, with D maybe TRBD1 (5 bases). Germline CDR1 is MDHEN and CDR2 is SYDVKM. Trimming shortened V by 5 bases and J by 3 bases, and 14 bases separated the two germline ends. The CDR3 is 16 amino acids. The CDR3 region is CASSTGILFGANVLTF. CDR3 sequence (DNA): TGTGCCAGCAGTACAGGAATCCTCTTTGGGGCCAACGTCCTGACTTTC.

The chain is built from TRBV2 and TRBJ2-1, with 8 bases fitting TRBD1. Germline V lookup: CDR1 SNHLY, CDR2 FYNNEI. The CDR3 totals 14 residues. The trim removed 4 bases at V and 10 bases at J, leaving 9 bases unmatched. CDR3 nucleotides: TGTGCCAGCAGTGTGGAACAGGGGGTTGGGGAGCAGTTCTTC. This encodes CASSVEQGVGEQFF.

V usage is TRBV4-1 and J usage is TRBJ1-1; a possible D gene is TRBD1 (6 bases). V lost 0 bases and J lost 5, with 10 bases in between. The CDR3 has 14 residues. Germline assignment: CDR1 MGHRA and CDR2 YSYEKL. CDR3 in amino acids: CASSQEQGWTEAFF. Here the CDR3 DNA reads TGCGCCAGCAGCCAAGAGCAGGGGTGGACTGAAGCTTTCTTT.

V gene TRBV24-1 combines with J gene TRBJ2-1; 8 bases agree with TRBD2. The V segment lost 5 bases and the J segment 6 bases; nucleotides outside the gene matches: 20. Looked up from germline, CDR1 is KGHDR and CDR2 is SFDVKD. The CDR3 is 19 amino acids. CDR3 amino acids: CATSGVLGTGGPSLNEQFF. As DNA, the CDR3 is TGTGCCACCAGTGGGGTCCTGGGGACGGGAGGGCCCTCGCTCAATGAGCAGTTCTTC.

This chain uses TRBV5-1 with TRBJ1-1; D may be TRBD1 (5 bases). There are 20 residues in the CDR3. V lost 4 bases, J lost 5 bases, and 33 bases lay in between. The germline V gene has CDR1 SGHRS and CDR2 YFSETQ. The CDR3 region has the DNA TGCGCCAGCAGCCAACAAAATTTAGGGGCGCGGTTGTTGGTGGGGACTGAAGCTTTCTTT. It encodes CASSQQNLGARLLVGTEAFF.

This clone was picked up a small number of times. The gene calls are TRBV24-1 and TRBJ2-5; 8 bases are a match to TRBD1. CDR1 and CDR2 from the germline V gene are KGHDR and SFDVKD. V lost 10 bases to trimming and J lost 5 bases; unmatched junction nucleotides: 8. This CDR3 is 13 amino acids long. The CDR3 protein is CATEQGATETQYF. CDR3 nucleotide sequence: TGTGCCACAGAGCAGGGGGCAACGGAGACCCAGTACTTC.

The gene calls are TRBV5-1 and TRBJ1-4; D perhaps matches TRBD1 (5 bases). The length of the CDR3 is 14 residues. CDR1 is SGHRS, CDR2 YFSETQ, per germline. V lost 4 bases to trimming and J lost 4 bases, with 11 bases between them. CDR3 residues: CASSPGVLNEKLFF. DNA of the CDR3: TGCGCCAGCAGCCCGGGGGTGCTTAATGAAAAACTGTTTTTT.

CDR3 residues: CASSLSRSAIPYEQYF. CDR3 nucleotides: TGTGCCAGCAGTTTGTCCCGGTCCGCTATCCCCTACGAGCAGTACTTC. The V gene is TRBV28, the J gene TRBJ2-7; D is undetermined. V lost 3 bases, J lost 2 bases, and 17 bases lay in between. This CDR3 spans 16 amino acids. Looked up from germline, CDR1 is MDHEN and CDR2 is SYDVKM.

This rearrangement joins TRBV24-1 to TRBJ2-1; maybe TRBD2 (6 bases). Germline values: CDR1 KGHDR, CDR2 SFDVKD. Trimming took off 2 bases at V and 5 bases at J, with 15 bases between the two ends. The CDR3 loop spans 16 amino acids. As DNA, the CDR3 is TGTGCCACCAGTGATTCCAGCGGGTCGGGGGACAATGAGCAGTTCTTC. Translated, it gives CATSDSSGSGDNEQFF.

This chain connects TRBV28 to TRBJ2-3; 7 positions match TRBD1. V dropped 7 bases and J dropped 4; count of bases not matched to a gene: 8. The CDR3 has 14 amino acids. Germline CDR1 and CDR2: MDHEN and SYDVKM. The CDR3 is CASTTQGRPDTQYF. The CDR3 DNA reads TGTGCCAGCACGACACAGGGGCGCCCAGATACGCAGTATTTT. The full variable domain, with the rest looked up from reference TRBV28 and TRBJ2-3, is DVKVTQSSRYLVKRTGEKVFLECVQDMDHENMFWYRQDPGLGLRLIYFSYDVKMKEKGDIPEGYSVSREKKERFSLILESASTNQTSMYLCASTTQGRPDTQYFGPGTRLTVL.

The chain employs TRBV2 and TRBJ2-5; TRBD1 aligns across 10 bases. With V trimmed by 2 bases and J by 3 bases, 3 bases remained unmatched. The germline V gene encodes CDR1 SNHLY and CDR2 FYNNEI. The CDR3 extends over 15 amino acids. In DNA, the CDR3 is TGTGCCAGCAGTGAATTGACAGGGGGCGAAGAGACCCAGTACTTC. Protein sequence: CASSELTGGEETQYF. Complete variable domain (other parts from reference TRBV2 and TRBJ2-5): EPEVTQTPSHQVTQMGQEVILRCVPISNHLYFYWYRQILGQKVEFLVSFYNNEISEKSEIFDDQFSVERPDGSNFTLKIRSTKLEDSAMYFCASSELTGGEETQYFGPGTRLLVL.

The chain recombines TRBV6-4 with TRBJ2-2; 11 nucleotides align to TRBD2. This CDR3 contains 15 residues. Germline V lookup: CDR1 MRHNA, CDR2 SNTAGT. J lost 6 bases, V lost 3 bases, and 3 bases had no gene match. Here the CDR3 reads CASSELAGVSGELFF. CDR3 nucleotides: TGTGCCAGCAGTGAACTAGCGGGAGTTTCCGGGGAGCTGTTTTTT.

CDR3 sequence (DNA): TGTGCCAGCAGCCAAGCACAATACAATGAGCAGTTCTTC. Translation: CASSQAQYNEQFF. The chain couples TRBV3-1 (or the pseudogene TRBV3-2) to TRBJ2-1; no definite D call. The length of the CDR3 is 13 residues. Trimming cost V 1 base and J 4 bases, with 5 bases left between them. In germline, CDR1 is LGHDT, CDR2 YNNKEL (reference sequence).

This rearrangement joins TRBV19 to TRBJ1-5, with D tentatively TRBD1 (6 bases). CDR3 length equals 18 residues. Germline CDR1 and CDR2: LNHDA and SQIVND (reference sequence). The V gene lost 8 bases and the J gene lost 0 bases, with 23 bases spanning the gap. This CDR3 is CASREWGGGFVSNQPQHF. Here the CDR3 DNA reads TGTGCCAGTCGTGAGTGGGGAGGGGGGTTTGTTAGCAATCAGCCCCAGCATTTT. The whole variable domain, remainder taken from reference TRBV19 and TRBJ1-5, is DGGITQSPKYLFRKEGQNVTLSCEQNLNHDAMYWYRQDPGQGLRLIYYSQIVNDFQKGDIAEGYSVSREKKESFPLTVTSAQKNPTAFYLCASREWGGGFVSNQPQHFGDGTRLSIL.

The chain is built from TRBV11-2 and TRBJ1-6; D possibly corresponds to TRBD1 (5 bases). Trimming took off 2 bases at V and 5 bases at J, with 10 bases between the two ends. The germline V gene encodes CDR1 SGHAT and CDR2 FQNNGV. This CDR3 is built from 15 residues. The CDR3 nucleotides are TGTGCCAGCAGCTTACTCCGGGGGAATAATTCACCCCTCCACTTT. This gives the protein CASSLLRGNNSPLHF. Using reference TRBV11-2 and TRBJ1-6 for the parts outside the CDR3, the full variable domain is EAGVAQSPRYKIIEKRQSVAFWCNPISGHATLYWYQQILGQGPKLLIQFQNNGVVDDSQLPKDRFSAERLKGVDSTLKIQPAKLEDSAVYLCASSLLRGNNSPLHFGNGTRLTVT.

V usage is TRBV6-1 and J usage is TRBJ2-3; no clear D gene. CDR1 and CDR2 (germline): MNHNS, SASEGT. The CDR3 consists of 13 residues. Trimming pared 1 base from V and 6 bases from J, leaving 8 bases between. The CDR3 DNA sequence: TGTGCCAGCAGTGAAGTAGCCGTGGATACGCAGTATTTT. It specifies CASSEVAVDTQYF.

The chain recombines TRBV4-1 with TRBJ1-2; tentative D call: TRBD1 (6 bases). Germline-derived CDR1 and CDR2 are MGHRA and YSYEKL. V was pared by 4 bases and J by 2 bases, with 8 bases between. This CDR3 region has 13 residues. CDR3: CASSRTENYGYTF. The CDR3, as DNA: TGCGCCAGCAGCCGGACAGAGAACTATGGCTACACCTTC.

The CDR3: CSTWGETRSGANVLTF. The CDR3 DNA sequence: TGCAGCACATGGGGGGAAACCCGATCTGGGGCCAACGTCCTGACTTTC. The chain combines TRBV29-1 with TRBJ2-6; a weak D match, TRBD2 (6 bases). The CDR3 has 16 residues. V was pared by 8 bases and J by 1 base, with 18 bases between. CDR1 and CDR2 (germline): SQVTM, ANQGSEA.

This chain uses TRBV4-1 with TRBJ2-1, with D tentatively TRBD1 (5 bases). The CDR3 sequence is 16 residues long. Trimming cost V 4 bases and J 5 bases, with 18 bases left between them. Germline V CDR1 and CDR2: MGHRA, YSYEKL. CDR3 sequence reads: CASSPGPDRGHNEQFF. The DNA for the CDR3 is TGCGCCAGCAGCCCAGGGCCGGATAGGGGCCACAATGAGCAGTTCTTC.

The sample holds a few counts of this clone. The DNA for the CDR3 is TGCGCCAGCAGCCGACTAGCATCTGGGGCCAACGTCCTGACTTTC. Residues: CASSRLASGANVLTF. The gene calls are TRBV4-1 and TRBJ2-6; 7 bases agree with TRBD2. The J segment lost 1 base and the V segment lost 4 bases, leaving 1 base of the junction unmatched. The CDR3 consists of 15 residues. Germline CDR1 MGHRA, CDR2 YSYEKL.

The chain couples TRBV6-1 to TRBJ1-2; D ambiguous. Germline CDR1 and CDR2: MNHNS and SASEGT. The length of the CDR3 is 12 residues. V lost 1 base, J lost 8 bases, and 8 bases lay in between. CDR3 sequence reads: CASSEDSRGYTF. The DNA for the CDR3 is TGTGCCAGCAGTGAAGATAGCCGAGGCTACACCTTC.